These 28 T cell receptor beta chains came from one sample sequenced in a study of blood T cell repertoires in COVID-19. Measured with immunoSEQ multiplex PCR; TCRdb has only the in-frame clones, and not every one. This repertoire shows fewer than 85,000 clones, around 83% found once; its top ten account for about 6.9%. The sequenced material came from peripheral blood. These receptors were obtained from a man under 40 with COVID-19, enrolled during active disease.

This clone appeared once. J is TRBJ2-3 and V is TRBV4-1, with 9 bases fitting TRBD1. Germline V gene sequence: CDR1 MGHRA, CDR2 YSYEKL. The CDR3 extends over 18 amino acids. The V gene end was trimmed by 4 bases and the J gene end by 2 bases; junction bases not matched to a gene: 13. CDR3: CASSLTFLRDRATDTQYF. Written as DNA, the CDR3 is TGCGCCAGCAGCCTCACTTTCCTCCGGGACAGGGCCACAGATACGCAGTATTTT.

This rearrangement joins TRBV3-1 (or the pseudogene TRBV3-2) to TRBJ1-5, with D possibly TRBD1 on 5 matching bases. CDR1 is LGHDT and CDR2 is YNNKEL in the germline V gene (reference sequence). This CDR3 contains 13 residues. V lost 5 bases and J 4 bases, leaving 9 bases between the germline ends. The CDR3 spells CASSGGRNQPQHF. CDR3 DNA sequence: TGTGCCAGCAGCGGGGGGAGGAATCAGCCCCAGCATTTT.

The chain combines TRBV19 with TRBJ2-7; 7 bases map to TRBD2. The CDR3 is 16 amino acids. Trimming took 3 bases from V and 3 from J; bases not matched to a gene: 11. The germline gives CDR1 LNHDA, CDR2 SQIVND (reference sequence). The CDR3 bases are TGTGCCAGTAGTATGGGGAGTGGCGGGAGCCTCTACGAGCAGTACTTC. Protein sequence: CASSMGSGGSLYEQYF.

V usage is TRBV5-4 and J usage is TRBJ2-7; 9 bases align to TRBD1. The trim removed 1 base at V and 0 bases at J, leaving 2 bases unmatched. From germline, CDR1 is SGHNT and CDR2 YYREEE (reference sequence). The CDR3 consists of 15 residues. This CDR3 reads CASSLRDRASYEQYF. The CDR3 DNA is TGTGCCAGCAGCTTGAGGGACAGGGCCTCCTACGAGCAGTACTTC.

This rearrangement joins TRBV28 to TRBJ1-2; D is undetermined. The V gene's germline CDR1 is MDHEN and CDR2 SYDVKM. Trimming took 4 bases from V and 8 from J, leaving 11 bases between them. This CDR3 is built from 12 residues. The CDR3 coding sequence is TGTGCCAGCAGTTCTGTTTCGGTCGGCTACACCTTC. This codes for CASSSVSVGYTF.

The chain joins TRBV4-3 to TRBJ2-1; tentatively, D is TRBD2 (5 bases). The germline gives CDR1 LGHNA, CDR2 YSLEER. CDR3 length equals 19 residues. The V and J ends lost 2 bases and 0 bases respectively, with 20 bases between them. The DNA of the CDR3 is TGCGCCAGCAGCCAAAAGGGTGTAGCGTACCAAAGCTCCTACAATGAGCAGTTCTTC. Amino acid sequence: CASSQKGVAYQSSYNEQFF.

The genes are TRBV27 and TRBJ2-7; possible D gene TRBD2, 6 bases. This CDR3 comprises 15 residues. The V end lost 5 bases, the J end lost 3 bases, and 17 bases lay between the germline ends. Germline values: CDR1 MNHEY, CDR2 SMNVEV (reference sequence). The CDR3 region has the DNA TGTGCCAGCAGTCCTTCGGCGGGATCATACTACGAGCAGTACTTC. Protein: CASSPSAGSYYEQYF.

This chain uses TRBV28 with TRBJ2-7, with 9 bases matching TRBD2. CDR1 is MDHEN and CDR2 is SYDVKM in the germline V gene. The CDR3 runs to 16 residues. The ends lost 2 bases at V and 3 bases at J; junction bases unmatched: 8. The CDR3 DNA sequence: TGTGCCAGCAGTTTAGCGGGAGGGCAACTTTTCTACGAGCAGTACTTC. Protein sequence: CASSLAGGQLFYEQYF. The full variable domain, rest sourced from reference TRBV28 and TRBJ2-7, is DVKVTQSSRYLVKRTGEKVFLECVQDMDHENMFWYRQDPGLGLRLIYFSYDVKMKEKGDIPEGYSVSREKKERFSLILESASTNQTSMYLCASSLAGGQLFYEQYFGPGTRLTVT.

V and J are TRBV10-3 and TRBJ1-4; tentatively, D is TRBD1 (6 bases). Deletions cut 4 bases from V and 0 bases from J, with 6 bases between. From germline, CDR1 is ENHRY and CDR2 SYGVKD. This CDR3 has 14 amino acids. CDR3 protein: CAISGTATNEKLFF. DNA of the CDR3: TGTGCCATCAGTGGGACAGCAACTAATGAAAAACTGTTTTTT.

V and J are TRBV6-5 and TRBJ2-3; maybe TRBD1 (6 bases). The germline V gene has CDR1 MNHEY and CDR2 SVGAGI. The V gene lost 3 bases and the J gene lost 4 bases, with 11 bases spanning the gap. The CDR3 sequence is 14 residues long. The CDR3 coding sequence is TGTGCCAGCAGTTATGGACAGCCCCCAGATACGCAGTATTTT. This translates into CASSYGQPPDTQYF.

In its sample, this clone was seen once. This chain connects TRBV4-2 to TRBJ1-4; D is unresolved. This CDR3 is built from 14 residues. The V gene's germline CDR1 is LGHNA and CDR2 YNFKEQ. V lost 4 bases, J lost 8 bases, and 14 bases lay in between. The CDR3 here is CASSLGVAGEKLFF. CDR3 bases: TGTGCCAGCAGCCTCGGGGTGGCGGGCGAAAAACTGTTTTTT.

The gene calls are TRBV9 and TRBJ2-1; 8 bases match TRBD2. The CDR3 is 15 residues long. The V gene end was trimmed by 0 bases and the J gene end by 11 bases; junction bases not matched to a gene: 10. The V gene's germline CDR1 is SGDLS and CDR2 YYNGEE. In DNA form, the CDR3 reads TGTGCCAGCAGCGTAGGTGGACTAGCCAGTCGGCAGCAGTTCTTC. Amino acids: CASSVGGLASRQQFF.

This sequence joins TRBV24-1 and TRBJ1-1; 9 nucleotides agree with TRBD1. Per germline, CDR1 KGHDR and CDR2 SFDVKD. There are 14 residues in the CDR3. V trimming: 4 bases; J trimming: 5 bases; junction bases outside the gene matches: 4. Written as DNA, the CDR3 is TGTGCCACCAGTGAAGCCGGGACAGGGACTGAAGCTTTCTTT. This gives the protein CATSEAGTGTEAFF.

This sequence joins TRBV15 and TRBJ1-2, with TRBD1 matching 7 bases. The V and J ends lost 2 bases and 0 bases, in that order; junction bases with no gene match: 3. The germline gives CDR1 LNHNV, CDR2 YYDKDF (reference sequence). The CDR3 runs 15 residues. Here the CDR3 DNA reads TGTGCCACCAGCAGATCGGGGACAGCTAACTATGGCTACACCTTC. It yields the protein CATSRSGTANYGYTF.

The rearrangement uses TRBV3-1 (or the pseudogene TRBV3-2) and TRBJ1-3; D remains unclear. This CDR3 is 12 amino acids long. In germline, CDR1 is LGHDT, CDR2 YNNKEL (reference sequence). V was pared by 0 bases and J by 8 bases, with 5 bases between. The CDR3 here is CASSQDSYTIYF. The CDR3 bases are TGTGCCAGCAGCCAAGACAGTTACACCATATATTTT.

The rearrangement uses TRBV6-5 and TRBJ1-2, with D tentatively TRBD1 (6 bases). V dropped 6 bases and J dropped 4 bases, with 15 bases sitting between them. The CDR3 runs 14 residues. From germline, CDR1 is MNHEY and CDR2 SVGAGI. CDR3 loop: CASRPRGGGYGYTF. The DNA for the CDR3 is TGTGCCAGCAGACCCCGGGGGGGCGGCTATGGCTACACCTTC.

By share of the sample, this clone is medium-sized. This chain links TRBV30 with TRBJ2-2, with TRBD2 matching over 11 bases. The CDR3 loop spans 15 amino acids. CDR1 and CDR2 from the germline V gene are GTSNPN and SVGIG (reference sequence). V dropped 0 bases and J dropped 3; count of bases not matched to a gene: 0. DNA of the CDR3: TGTGCCTGGAGTGTACTAGCGGGAGACACCGGGGAGCTGTTTTTT. It is translated as CAWSVLAGDTGELFF.

The chain joins TRBV7-6 to TRBJ2-7, with 13 bases aligning to TRBD2. Losses at the gene ends were 1 base for V and 6 bases for J; bases not matched to a gene: 6. The germline gives CDR1 SGHVS, CDR2 FNYEAQ. This CDR3 has 16 residues. The CDR3 bases are TGTGCCAGCAGCTTAGGGACTAGCGGGAGTAATAGCGAGCAGTACTTC. Its protein is CASSLGTSGSNSEQYF.

This chain links TRBV9 with TRBJ2-7; TRBD1 matches at 10 bases. Trimming removed 4 bases from V and 4 bases from J; junction bases left unmatched: 8. This CDR3 has 15 amino acids. Germline CDR1 is SGDLS and CDR2 is YYNGEE. CDR3 sequence reads: CASSPGTGVVYEQYF. In DNA, the CDR3 is TGTGCCAGCAGCCCCGGGACAGGGGTGGTGTACGAGCAGTACTTC.

Notes on this clone: Other nucleotide sequences from this sample produce the same CDR3. The chain is built from TRBV7-2 and TRBJ2-5; TRBD1 might be the D (6 bases). CDR3 size: 14 residues. V lost 2 bases to trimming and J lost 2 bases, with 9 bases between them. Germline V lookup: CDR1 SGHTA, CDR2 FQGNSA. This CDR3 reads CASSLSRGQETQYF. DNA of the CDR3: TGTGCCAGCAGCTTATCCAGGGGACAAGAGACCCAGTACTTC.

The chain is built from TRBV9 and TRBJ2-7; TRBD1 agrees at 8 bases. CDR3 size: 14 residues. CDR1 SGDLS and CDR2 YYNGEE come from the germline V gene. J lost 2 bases, V lost 3 bases, and 4 bases had no gene match. Here the CDR3 reads CASSGGQGTYEQYF. The CDR3, as DNA: TGTGCCAGCAGCGGCGGACAGGGAACCTACGAGCAGTACTTC.

The chain recombines TRBV9 with TRBJ2-3; 7 bases map to TRBD1. This CDR3 comprises 14 residues. Trimming at V came to 0 bases and at J to 14 bases, leaving 12 bases not matched to a gene. CDR1 SGDLS and CDR2 YYNGEE come from the germline V gene. The CDR3 DNA is TGTGCCAGCAGCGTAGAGGCAGGGGGACAACGGACGTATTTT. The encoded protein is CASSVEAGGQRTYF.

The chain uses TRBV5-1 and TRBJ1-1; D is possibly TRBD1 (6 bases). Trimming stripped 0 bases from V and 5 bases from J, with 14 bases between. In germline, CDR1 is SGHRS, CDR2 YFSETQ. The CDR3 is 15 residues long. CDR3 DNA sequence: TGCGCCAGCAGCTTGGAACAGGGTATGGCGACTGAAGCTTTCTTT. Its protein product is CASSLEQGMATEAFF.

The chain combines TRBV7-9 with TRBJ1-2; 11 bases are shared with TRBD1. Germline CDR1 SEHNR, CDR2 FQNEAQ (reference sequence). V lost 8 bases, J lost 8 bases, and 10 bases stayed unmatched. There are 14 residues in the CDR3. The CDR3 DNA sequence: TGTGCCAGCTCCACCGGACAGGGGGCGCGAGGCTACACCTTC. Its protein is CASSTGQGARGYTF.

This chain uses TRBV9 with TRBJ1-1, with D maybe TRBD1 (5 bases). The CDR3 contains 14 residues. V gave up 0 bases and J gave up 2 bases, with 8 bases separating them. CDR1 is SGDLS and CDR2 is YYNGEE in the germline V gene. The CDR3 region is CASSVEDKNTEAFF. The DNA for the CDR3 is TGTGCCAGCAGCGTAGAGGACAAAAACACTGAAGCTTTCTTT.

The chain uses TRBV3-1 (or the pseudogene TRBV3-2) and TRBJ1-1; D gene unclear. In germline, CDR1 is LGHDT, CDR2 YNNKEL (reference sequence). Trimming cost V 7 bases and J 1 base, with 10 bases left between them. This CDR3 comprises 13 residues. CDR3 in DNA: TGTGCCAGCACCTCGCGGGGGAACACTGAAGCTTTCTTT. Residues: CASTSRGNTEAFF.

The J gene is TRBJ1-4, the V gene TRBV30; D remains unclear. This CDR3 region has 12 residues. The germline CDR1 and CDR2 sequences are GTSNPN and SVGIG (reference sequence). V was pared by 2 bases and J by 5 bases, with 6 bases between. For the CDR3, the DNA is TGTGCCTGGAGTAGAGGGAATGAAAAACTGTTTTTT. Encoded protein: CAWSRGNEKLFF.

This chain connects TRBV18 to TRBJ2-7; 8 positions agree with TRBD2. With V trimmed by 5 bases and J by 1 base, 10 bases remained unmatched. The V gene's germline CDR1 is KGHSH and CDR2 LQKENI. The CDR3 has 16 residues. CDR3 in amino acids: CASSYTTTSVSYEQYF. The CDR3 nucleotides are TGTGCCAGCTCATATACCACGACTAGCGTATCCTACGAGCAGTACTTC.